Below, 12 T cell receptor beta chains from the same sample are listed, as sequenced in a study of radiation and T cells in renal cell carcinoma. Some clones are missing from TCRdb's copy, which holds only in-frame ones; the method was immunoSEQ multiplex PCR. Of around 180,000 clones listed, 88% are singletons. The time point is: blood 4 weeks post-SBRT, at nephrectomy. Treatment here: 15 Gy SBRT to primary tumor, nephrectomy 4 weeks later. Specimen: blood, collected from a patient whose treatment included radiotherapy and nephrectomy. The source is a woman aged 50 to 65 with renal cell carcinoma.

The chain carries TRBV19 and TRBJ1-4; tentative D call: TRBD1 (5 bases). Trimming pared 4 bases from V and 8 bases from J, leaving 11 bases between. This CDR3 comprises 13 residues. Germline lookup yields CDR1 LNHDA and CDR2 SQIVND (reference sequence). The CDR3 DNA reads as TGTGCCAGTAGTACAACGGGGCGGGAAAAACTGTTTTTT. Amino acids: CASSTTGREKLFF.

Only one count was recorded for this clone. This rearrangement joins TRBV18 to TRBJ2-1; no firm D call. The CDR3 loop spans 15 amino acids. The V end was cut by 2 bases, the J end by 5 bases, with 13 bases between. The germline CDR1 and CDR2 sequences are KGHSH and LQKENI. Here the CDR3 reads CASSPRRKLDNEQFF. The DNA for the CDR3 is TGTGCCAGCTCACCAAGGAGAAAGTTAGACAATGAGCAGTTCTTC.

The chain recombines TRBV15 with TRBJ1-1; D uncertain. CDR1 and CDR2 (germline): LNHNV, YYDKDF (reference sequence). Trimming took off 1 base at V and 6 bases at J, with 24 bases between the two ends. The CDR3 is 18 residues long. The CDR3 here is CATSRVGGLVMPSSEAFF. CDR3 DNA sequence: TGTGCCACCAGCAGAGTAGGTGGATTGGTGATGCCCTCCTCTGAAGCTTTCTTT.

This chain links TRBV19 with TRBJ1-5; D ambiguous. The ends were cut back, 1 base at V and 0 bases at J, with 13 bases in the middle. Germline V gene sequence: CDR1 LNHDA, CDR2 SQIVND (reference sequence). There are 17 residues in the CDR3. The CDR3 reads CASSIAPGKNSNQPQHF. The CDR3, as DNA: TGTGCCAGTAGTATAGCTCCAGGTAAGAATAGCAATCAGCCCCAGCATTTT.

The rearrangement uses TRBV7-9 and TRBJ1-1; the D gene is possibly TRBD1 (5 bases). CDR1 is SEHNR and CDR2 is FQNEAQ in the germline V gene (reference sequence). This CDR3 has 13 amino acids. Trimming shortened V by 5 bases and J by 4 bases, and 11 bases separated the two germline ends. In nucleotides, the CDR3 is TGTGCCAGCAGCAATCAGGGAAGCACTGAAGCTTTCTTT. As protein: CASSNQGSTEAFF.

This clone was seen once. The chain joins TRBV6-5 to TRBJ2-2; 11 nucleotides align to TRBD1. V lost 7 bases, J lost 6 bases, and 7 bases stayed unmatched. Germline values: CDR1 MNHEY, CDR2 SVGAGI. The CDR3 length is 15 residues. The CDR3 sequence: CASKGQGAASGELFF. Written as DNA, the CDR3 is TGTGCCAGCAAAGGACAGGGGGCCGCCTCCGGGGAGCTGTTTTTT.

The V and J genes are TRBV2 and TRBJ1-5; unclear D gene. Looked up from germline, CDR1 is SNHLY and CDR2 is FYNNEI. Trimming pared 0 bases from V and 2 bases from J, leaving 8 bases between. The CDR3 consists of 15 residues. CDR3 DNA: TGTGCCAGCAGTGAAGCGGGTAGGGGCAATCAGCCCCAGCATTTT. Encoded protein: CASSEAGRGNQPQHF.

This clone was counted a few times. This chain links TRBV6-1 with TRBJ1-6; D uncertain. The CDR3 length is 15 residues. V shed 2 bases and J shed 7 bases, with 12 bases lying between them. CDR1 is MNHNS, CDR2 SASEGT, per germline. CDR3 sequence: CASSEMTGRNSPLHF. As DNA, the CDR3 is TGTGCCAGCAGTGAAATGACCGGGAGGAATTCACCCCTCCACTTT.

V gene TRBV5-4 combines with J gene TRBJ1-1; D gene uncertain. The V gene's germline CDR1 is SGHNT and CDR2 YYREEE (reference sequence). This CDR3 comprises 12 residues. V was clipped by 2 bases and J by 2 bases, with 4 bases between them. The CDR3 is CASSFGNTEAFF. The CDR3 DNA sequence: TGTGCCAGCAGCTTCGGAAACACTGAAGCTTTCTTT.

The chain recombines TRBV6-5 with TRBJ1-2; 10 bases match TRBD1. V dropped 7 bases and J dropped 2; count of bases not matched to a gene: 4. The CDR3 consists of 14 residues. CDR1 is MNHEY, CDR2 SVGAGI, per germline. The CDR3, as DNA: TGTGCCAGCACCAGGACAGGGGGGAACTATGGCTACACCTTC. Its translation: CASTRTGGNYGYTF.

Details on this clone: Other DNA sequences in this specimen translate into the identical CDR3. The rearrangement uses TRBV6-1 and TRBJ2-1; TRBD2 matches 7 bases. The CDR3 length is 15 residues. CDR1 is MNHNS and CDR2 is SASEGT in the germline V gene. V lost 5 bases and J lost 2; bases outside the gene matches: 6. CDR3 DNA sequence: TGTGCCAGCAGTCTTGAGCGGGGAGCCTACAATGAGCAGTTCTTC. This gives the protein CASSLERGAYNEQFF.

The J gene is TRBJ1-1, the V gene TRBV19; 7 bases agree with TRBD1. Per germline, CDR1 LNHDA and CDR2 SQIVND (reference sequence). The CDR3 covers 12 residues. Germline trimming cut 7 bases from V and 11 bases from J; bases unmatched to any gene: 10. The chain's CDR3 is CASTGDSVMAFF. The CDR3 bases are TGTGCCAGTACCGGGGACAGCGTGATGGCTTTCTTT.